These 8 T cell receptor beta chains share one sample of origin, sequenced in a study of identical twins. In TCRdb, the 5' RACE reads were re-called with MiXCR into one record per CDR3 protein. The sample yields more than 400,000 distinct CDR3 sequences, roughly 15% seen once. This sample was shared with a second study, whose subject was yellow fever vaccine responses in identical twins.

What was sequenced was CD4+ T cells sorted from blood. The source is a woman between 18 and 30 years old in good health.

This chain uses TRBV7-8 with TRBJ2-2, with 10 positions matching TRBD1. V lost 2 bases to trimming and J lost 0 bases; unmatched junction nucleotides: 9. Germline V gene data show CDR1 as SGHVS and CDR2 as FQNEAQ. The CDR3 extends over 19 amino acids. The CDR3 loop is CASSLRGQGTLANTGELFF. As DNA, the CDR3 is TGTGCCAGCAGCTTACGGGGACAGGGGACGCTTGCGAACACCGGGGAGCTGTTTTTT.

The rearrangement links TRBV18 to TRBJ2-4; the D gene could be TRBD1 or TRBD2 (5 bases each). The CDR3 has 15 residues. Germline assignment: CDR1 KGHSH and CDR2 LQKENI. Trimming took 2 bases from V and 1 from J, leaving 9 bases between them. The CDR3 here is CASSPGTQAKNIQYF. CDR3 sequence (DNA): TGTGCCAGCTCACCAGGGACCCAGGCCAAAAACATTCAGTACTTC.

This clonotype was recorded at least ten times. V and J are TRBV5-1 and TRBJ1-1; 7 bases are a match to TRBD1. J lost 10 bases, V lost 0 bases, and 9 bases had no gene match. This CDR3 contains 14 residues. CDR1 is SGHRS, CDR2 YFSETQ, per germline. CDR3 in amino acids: CASSLAVGGLGAFF. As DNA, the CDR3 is TGCGCCAGCAGCTTGGCCGTAGGGGGCTTAGGAGCTTTCTTT.

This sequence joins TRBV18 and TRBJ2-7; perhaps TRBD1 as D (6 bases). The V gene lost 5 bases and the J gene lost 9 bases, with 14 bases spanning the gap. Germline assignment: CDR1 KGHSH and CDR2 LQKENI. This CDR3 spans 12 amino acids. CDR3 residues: CASSTDRSAQYF. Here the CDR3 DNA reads TGTGCCAGCTCAACCGACAGGTCGGCGCAGTACTTC.

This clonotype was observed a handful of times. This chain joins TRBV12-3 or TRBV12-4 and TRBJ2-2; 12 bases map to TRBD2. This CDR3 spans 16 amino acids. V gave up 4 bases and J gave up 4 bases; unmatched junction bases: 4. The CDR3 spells CASSSSGGALTGELFF. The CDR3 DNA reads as TGTGCCAGCAGTTCTAGCGGGGGGGCCCTCACCGGGGAGCTGTTTTTT.

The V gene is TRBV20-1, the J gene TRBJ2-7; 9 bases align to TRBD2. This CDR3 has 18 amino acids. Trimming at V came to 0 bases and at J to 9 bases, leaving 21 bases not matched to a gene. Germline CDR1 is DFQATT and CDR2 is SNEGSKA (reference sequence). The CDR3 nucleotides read TGCAGTGCTAGAGATTTATCCCCACTAGCTCTCAGGCGGGGGGGGCAGTACGTC. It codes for CSARDLSPLALRRGGQYV.

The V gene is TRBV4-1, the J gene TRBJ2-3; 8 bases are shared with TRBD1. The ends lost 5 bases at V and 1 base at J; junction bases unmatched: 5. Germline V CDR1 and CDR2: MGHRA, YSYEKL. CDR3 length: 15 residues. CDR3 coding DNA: TGCGCCAGCAGCGGACAGGGTCTTGGCACAGATACGCAGTATTTT. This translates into CASSGQGLGTDTQYF.

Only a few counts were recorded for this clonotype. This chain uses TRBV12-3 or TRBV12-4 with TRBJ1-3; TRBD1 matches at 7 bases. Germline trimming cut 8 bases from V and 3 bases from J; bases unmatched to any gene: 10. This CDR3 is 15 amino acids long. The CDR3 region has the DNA TGTGCCAGCGCACATACGGGACAGTATGGAAACACCATATATTTT. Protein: CASAHTGQYGNTIYF.